The sequence of this T cell receptor beta chain was determined in a study of vaccination effects on CD4 cells after COVID-19. Sequencing was performed with immunoSEQ multiplex PCR; in TCRdb, only in-frame clones are kept and a portion is missing. Seen here are about 79,000 clones, roughly 72% observed once, and the top ten hold roughly 1.9%. With respect to this clone: Its antigen is unknown.

Expansion with viral peptide pools was applied to antigen-specific CD4+ T cells by the ViraFEST assay prior to sequencing. It was after nine to eleven days of culture that CD4+ T cells were isolated. In the vaccine recipients, nucleocapsid antibodies were negative and there was no prior SARS-CoV-2 infection. Two million PBMC per well received 10 IU/ml IL-2 and approximately 11 ug/ml peptides in culture. Overall study findings and caveats: Cross-reactivity toward common cold coronaviruses was confined to only 1 of 255 vaccine-induced clones in healthy vaccinees.

The CDR3 extends over 15 amino acids. The germline V gene has CDR1 SGHRS and CDR2 YFSETQ. The germline V and J ends were trimmed by 7 bases and 2 bases, with 18 bases remaining between them. V is TRBV5-1 and J is TRBJ2-5; D unclear. This sequence was found in a human donor who received a COVID-19 vaccine. Specimen: CD4+ T cells from PBMCs cultured with HCoV-229E spike peptides, collected before COVID-19 vaccination. This chain's CDR3 is CASRSSLYLQETQYF. DNA of the CDR3: TGCGCCAGCCGGAGTAGTTTGTACTTGCAAGAGACCCAGTACTTC.